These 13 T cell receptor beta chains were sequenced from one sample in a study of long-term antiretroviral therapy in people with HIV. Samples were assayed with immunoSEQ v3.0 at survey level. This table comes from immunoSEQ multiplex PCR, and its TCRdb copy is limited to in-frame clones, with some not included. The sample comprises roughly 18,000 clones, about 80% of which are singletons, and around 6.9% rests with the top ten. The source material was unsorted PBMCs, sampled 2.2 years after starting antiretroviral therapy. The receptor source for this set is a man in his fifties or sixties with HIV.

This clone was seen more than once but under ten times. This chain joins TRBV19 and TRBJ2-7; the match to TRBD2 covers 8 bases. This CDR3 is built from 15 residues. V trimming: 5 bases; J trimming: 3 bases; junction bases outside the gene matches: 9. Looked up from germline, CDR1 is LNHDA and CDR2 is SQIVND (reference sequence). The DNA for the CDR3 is TGTGCCAGTAGTCCTCCCGGGACTAGGTACTACGAGCAGTACTTC. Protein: CASSPPGTRYYEQYF.

For the CDR3, the DNA is TGTGCCAGCACCACCTCCCTGGCGGGGGCCCCTGGTCTGTACGAGCAGTACTTC. This sequence encodes CASTTSLAGAPGLYEQYF. V is TRBV27 and J is TRBJ2-7; D is perhaps TRBD2 (7 bases). V lost 7 bases and J 4 bases, leaving 29 bases between the germline ends. The CDR3 extends over 18 amino acids. The germline V gene encodes CDR1 MNHEY and CDR2 SMNVEV (reference sequence).

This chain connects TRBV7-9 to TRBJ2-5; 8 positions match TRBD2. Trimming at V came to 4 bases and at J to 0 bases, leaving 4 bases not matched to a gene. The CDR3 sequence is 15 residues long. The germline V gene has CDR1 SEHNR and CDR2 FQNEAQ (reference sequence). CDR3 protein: CASSSTSGNQETQYF. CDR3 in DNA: TGTGCCAGCAGCTCAACTAGCGGCAACCAAGAGACCCAGTACTTC.

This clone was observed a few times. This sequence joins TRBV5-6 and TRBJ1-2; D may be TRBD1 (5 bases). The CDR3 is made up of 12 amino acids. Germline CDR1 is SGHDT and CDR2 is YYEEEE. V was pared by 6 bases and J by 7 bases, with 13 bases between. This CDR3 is CASTSPGTGYTF. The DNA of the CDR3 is TGTGCCAGCACCTCGCCAGGGACTGGCTACACCTTC.

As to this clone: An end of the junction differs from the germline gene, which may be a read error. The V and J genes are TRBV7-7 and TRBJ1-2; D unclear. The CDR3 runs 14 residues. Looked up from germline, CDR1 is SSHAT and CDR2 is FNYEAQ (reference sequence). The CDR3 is CASSLNAFPYGYTF. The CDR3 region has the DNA TGTGCTAGCAGCTTAAATGCCTTCCCTTATGGCTACACCTTC.

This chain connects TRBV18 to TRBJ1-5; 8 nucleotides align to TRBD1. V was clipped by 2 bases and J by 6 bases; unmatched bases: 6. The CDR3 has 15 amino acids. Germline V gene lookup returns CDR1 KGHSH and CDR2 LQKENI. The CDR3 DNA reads TGTGCCAGCTCACCAGGGACAGGAGGCCCTCAGCCCCAGCATTTT. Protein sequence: CASSPGTGGPQPQHF.

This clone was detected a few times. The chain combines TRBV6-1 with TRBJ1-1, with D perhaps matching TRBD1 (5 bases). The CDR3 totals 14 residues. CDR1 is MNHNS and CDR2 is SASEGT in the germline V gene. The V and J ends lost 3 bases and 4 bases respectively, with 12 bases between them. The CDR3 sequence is CASSDRAEFTEAFF. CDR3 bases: TGTGCCAGCAGTGACAGGGCGGAGTTCACTGAAGCTTTCTTT.

CDR3 protein: CASSQDYGWYEQFF. CDR3 DNA sequence: TGCGCCAGCAGCCAAGATTACGGGTGGTATGAGCAGTTCTTC. The rearrangement joins TRBV4-3 to TRBJ2-1, with D unresolved. Germline CDR1 is LGHNA and CDR2 is YSLEER. This CDR3 region has 14 residues. Trimming cost V 0 bases and J 8 bases, with 11 bases left between them.

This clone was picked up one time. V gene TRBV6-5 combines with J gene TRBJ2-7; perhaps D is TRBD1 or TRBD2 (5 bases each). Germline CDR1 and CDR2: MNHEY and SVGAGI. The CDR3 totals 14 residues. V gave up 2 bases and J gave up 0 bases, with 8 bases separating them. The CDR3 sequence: CASSYRGASYEQYF. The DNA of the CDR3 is TGTGCCAGCAGTTACAGGGGAGCCTCCTACGAGCAGTACTTC.

The CDR3 spells CASSRIGAVYSNQPQHF. In DNA form, the CDR3 reads TGTGCCAGCAGCCGAATCGGGGCGGTCTATAGCAATCAGCCCCAGCATTTT. V gene TRBV7-8 combines with J gene TRBJ1-5; tentatively, D is TRBD1 (5 bases). Trimming pared 5 bases from V and 0 bases from J, leaving 17 bases between. The CDR3 is made up of 17 amino acids. CDR1 and CDR2 from the germline V gene are SGHVS and FQNEAQ.

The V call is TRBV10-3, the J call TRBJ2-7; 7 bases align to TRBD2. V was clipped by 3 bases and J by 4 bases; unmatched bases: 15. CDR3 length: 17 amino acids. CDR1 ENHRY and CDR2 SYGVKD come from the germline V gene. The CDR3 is CAISDIKGGGRNYEQYF. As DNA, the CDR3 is TGTGCCATCAGTGATATTAAGGGCGGCGGGAGAAATTACGAGCAGTACTTC.

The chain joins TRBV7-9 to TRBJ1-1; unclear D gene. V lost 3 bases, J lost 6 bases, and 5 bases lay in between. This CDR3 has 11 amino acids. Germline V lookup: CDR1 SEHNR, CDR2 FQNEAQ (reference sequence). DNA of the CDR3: TGTGCCAGCAGCTTTGTCTCTGAAGCTTTCTTT. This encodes CASSFVSEAFF.

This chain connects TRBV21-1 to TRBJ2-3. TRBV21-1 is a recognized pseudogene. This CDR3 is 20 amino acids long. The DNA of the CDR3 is TGTGCCAGCAGCAAAGCGCTTTCCAATGCTTGGGGTAGCTGCACAGATACGCAGTATTTT. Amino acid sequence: CASSKALSNAWGSCTDTQYF.